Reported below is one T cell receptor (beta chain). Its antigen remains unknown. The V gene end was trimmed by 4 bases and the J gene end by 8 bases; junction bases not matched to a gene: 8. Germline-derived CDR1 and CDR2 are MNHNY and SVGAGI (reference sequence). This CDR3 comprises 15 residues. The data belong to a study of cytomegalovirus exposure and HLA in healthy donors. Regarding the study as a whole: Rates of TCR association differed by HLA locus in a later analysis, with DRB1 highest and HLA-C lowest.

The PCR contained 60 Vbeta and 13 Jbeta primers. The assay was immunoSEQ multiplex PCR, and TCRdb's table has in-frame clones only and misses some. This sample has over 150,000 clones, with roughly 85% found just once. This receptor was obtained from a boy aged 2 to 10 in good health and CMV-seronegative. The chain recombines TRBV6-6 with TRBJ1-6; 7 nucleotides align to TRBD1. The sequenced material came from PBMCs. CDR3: CASSSDRAFYSPLHF. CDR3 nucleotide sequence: TGTGCCAGCAGTTCCGACAGGGCGTTCTATTCACCCCTCCACTTT.